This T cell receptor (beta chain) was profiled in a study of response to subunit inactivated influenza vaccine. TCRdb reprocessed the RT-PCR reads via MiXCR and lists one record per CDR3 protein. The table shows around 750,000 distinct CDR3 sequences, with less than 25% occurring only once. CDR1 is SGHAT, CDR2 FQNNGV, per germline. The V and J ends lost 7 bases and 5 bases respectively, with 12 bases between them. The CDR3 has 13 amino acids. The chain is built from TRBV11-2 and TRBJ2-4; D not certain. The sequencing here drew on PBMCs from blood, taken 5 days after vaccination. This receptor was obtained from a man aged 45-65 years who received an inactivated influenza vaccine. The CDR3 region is CASMKVSENIQYF. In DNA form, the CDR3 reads TGTGCCAGCATGAAAGTCAGCGAAAACATTCAGTACTTC.